This note documents a single TCR beta chain sequence. Its antigen is as yet unknown. This entry is derived from a study of shared clonotypes between healthy human individuals. Authors' analysis steps: Filtering was not the same, since immunoSEQ gave junction-only sequences without quality scores. Method: immunoSEQ multiplex PCR; TCRdb's copy keeps in-frame clones and lacks some. V, J and clone size are taken as reported in that table, and D and trimming were inferred from the DNA itself. The sample has 450,000 to 700,000 clones; 95% to 96% are singletons. Study-wide findings and caveats: Exclusively blood specimens were collected; tissue repertoires likely differ.

CDR1 is SGHRS, CDR2 YFSETQ, per germline. Unmatched junction bases numbered 10, after V lost 4 bases and J lost 2 bases. This CDR3 is 17 amino acids long. Naive CD8 isolation took CD45RO-negative cells positively selected for CCR7 and excluded terminally differentiated effector memory CD45RA+ cells. The study drew all its donors from Caucasian adults living in Nashville, Tennessee. Sequencing was performed on naive CD8+ T cells sorted from blood. The J gene is TRBJ2-7, the V gene TRBV5-1; 12 bases fit TRBD1. The TCR comes from a woman in her twenties or thirties in good health. The DNA of the CDR3 is TGCGCCAGCAGCCTCCGGGACAGGGGGCAATCAACCTACGAGCAGTACTTC. Protein product: CASSLRDRGQSTYEQYF. The variable domain in full, with the rest retrieved from reference TRBV5-1 and TRBJ2-7, is KAGVTQTPRYLIKTRGQQVTLSCSPISGHRSVSWYQQTPGQGLQFLFEYFSETQRNKGNFPGRFSGRQFSNSRSEMNVSTLELGDSALYLCASSLRDRGQSTYEQYFGPGTRLTVT.